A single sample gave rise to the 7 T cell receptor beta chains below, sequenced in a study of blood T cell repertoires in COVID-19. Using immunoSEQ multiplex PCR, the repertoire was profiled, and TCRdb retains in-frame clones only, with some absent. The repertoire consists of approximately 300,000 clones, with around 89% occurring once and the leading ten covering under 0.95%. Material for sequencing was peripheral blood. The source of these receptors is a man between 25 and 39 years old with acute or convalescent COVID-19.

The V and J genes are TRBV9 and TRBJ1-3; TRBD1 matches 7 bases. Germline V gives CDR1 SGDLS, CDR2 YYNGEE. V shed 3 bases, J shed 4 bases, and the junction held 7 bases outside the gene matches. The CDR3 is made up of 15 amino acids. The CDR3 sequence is CASSGDRVPGNTIYF. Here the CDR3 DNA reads TGTGCCAGCAGCGGCGACAGGGTTCCCGGAAACACCATATATTTT.

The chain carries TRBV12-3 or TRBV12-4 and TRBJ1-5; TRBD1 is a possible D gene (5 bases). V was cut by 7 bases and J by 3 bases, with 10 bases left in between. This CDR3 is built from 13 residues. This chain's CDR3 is CASITGLNQPQHF. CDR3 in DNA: TGTGCCAGCATCACAGGCCTCAATCAGCCCCAGCATTTT.

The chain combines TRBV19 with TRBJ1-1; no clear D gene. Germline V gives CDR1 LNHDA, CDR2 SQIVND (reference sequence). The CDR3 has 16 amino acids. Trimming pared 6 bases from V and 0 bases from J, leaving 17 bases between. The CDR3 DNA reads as TGTGCCAGTAGATCCCCCGGGAGCGCCATGAACACTGAAGCTTTCTTT. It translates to CASRSPGSAMNTEAFF.

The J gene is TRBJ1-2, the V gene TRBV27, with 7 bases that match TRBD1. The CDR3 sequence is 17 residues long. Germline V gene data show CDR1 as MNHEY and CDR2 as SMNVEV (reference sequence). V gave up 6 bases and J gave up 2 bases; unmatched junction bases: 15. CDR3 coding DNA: TGTGCCAGCAGCACTAATACAGGGGTTGAAGTGAACTATGGCTACACCTTC. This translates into CASSTNTGVEVNYGYTF.

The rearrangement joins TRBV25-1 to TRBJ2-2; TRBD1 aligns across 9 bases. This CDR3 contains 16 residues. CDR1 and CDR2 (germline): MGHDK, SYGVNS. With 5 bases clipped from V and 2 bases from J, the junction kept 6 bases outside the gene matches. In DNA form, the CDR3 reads TGTGCCAGCAGTCCACCGGGACAGGGAAACACCGGGGAGCTGTTTTTT. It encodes CASSPPGQGNTGELFF.

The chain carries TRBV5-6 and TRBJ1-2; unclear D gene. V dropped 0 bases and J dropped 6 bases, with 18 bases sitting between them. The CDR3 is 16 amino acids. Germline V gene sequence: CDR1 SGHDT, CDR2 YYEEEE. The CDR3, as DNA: TGTGCCAGCAGCTTGGGGTCTGGTTCGGGTTATCATGGCTACACCTTC. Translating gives CASSLGSGSGYHGYTF.

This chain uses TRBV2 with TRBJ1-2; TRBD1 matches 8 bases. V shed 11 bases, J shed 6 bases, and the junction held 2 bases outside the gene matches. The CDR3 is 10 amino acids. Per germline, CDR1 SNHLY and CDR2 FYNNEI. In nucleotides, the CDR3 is TGTGCCGGACAGGGAGATGGCTACACCTTC. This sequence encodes CAGQGDGYTF.